This T cell receptor (beta chain) was documented in a study of human T cells and chemical hapten exposure. On the study more broadly: 0.01% DPC was applied to the upper back in patch tests, which were read at 6 days. Study-level points and caveats: Large CDR3 similarity clusters arose significantly more often from expanded TCRs than from controls.

The junction had 3 bases not matched to a gene; V was cut back by 1 base and J by 5 bases. Germline loops: CDR1 SGHRS, CDR2 YFSETQ. The CDR3 is made up of 14 amino acids. One entry per CDR3 protein results from TCRdb running MiXCR on the RACE reads. The sample shows about 160,000 distinct CDR3 sequences, 25% to 35% of them seen only once. With regard to this clonotype: Antigen unknown.

Stated time point: patch test 3, about 24 weeks after DPC sensitization. Treatment: therapeutic diphenylcyclopropenone sensitization with weekly scalp DPC. The sequenced sample was whole blood, obtained in connection with sensitization to the hapten diphenylcyclopropenone (DPC). The J gene is TRBJ2-7, the V gene TRBV5-1, with 10 positions matching TRBD2. The clonotype was recovered from a woman aged 18-29 years with alopecia areata. Some clones in this sample may be carry-over from other donors' samples. The DNA for the CDR3 is TGCGCCAGCAGCTTGACTAGCGGGAACCACGAGCAGTACTTC. Translation: CASSLTSGNHEQYF.